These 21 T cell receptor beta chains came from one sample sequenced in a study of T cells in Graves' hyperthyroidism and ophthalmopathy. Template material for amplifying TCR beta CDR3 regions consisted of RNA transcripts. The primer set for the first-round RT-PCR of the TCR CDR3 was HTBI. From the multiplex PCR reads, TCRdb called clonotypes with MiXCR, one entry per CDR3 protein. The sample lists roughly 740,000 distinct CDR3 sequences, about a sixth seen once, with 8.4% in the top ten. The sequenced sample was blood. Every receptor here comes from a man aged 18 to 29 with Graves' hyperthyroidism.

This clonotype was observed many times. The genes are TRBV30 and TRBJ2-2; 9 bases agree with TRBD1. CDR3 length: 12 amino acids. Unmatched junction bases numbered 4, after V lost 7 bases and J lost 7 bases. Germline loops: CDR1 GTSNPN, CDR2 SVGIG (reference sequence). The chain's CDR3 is CALDRGNGELFF. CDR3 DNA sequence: TGTGCCTTGGACAGGGGAAACGGGGAGCTGTTTTTT.

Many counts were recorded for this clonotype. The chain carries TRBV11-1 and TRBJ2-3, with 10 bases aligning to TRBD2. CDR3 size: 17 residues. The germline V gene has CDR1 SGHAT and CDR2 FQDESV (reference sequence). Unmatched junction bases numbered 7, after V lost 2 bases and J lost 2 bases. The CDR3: CASSLSPSGRATDTQYF. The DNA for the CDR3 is TGTGCCAGCAGCTTAAGTCCTAGCGGGAGAGCCACAGATACGCAGTATTTT.

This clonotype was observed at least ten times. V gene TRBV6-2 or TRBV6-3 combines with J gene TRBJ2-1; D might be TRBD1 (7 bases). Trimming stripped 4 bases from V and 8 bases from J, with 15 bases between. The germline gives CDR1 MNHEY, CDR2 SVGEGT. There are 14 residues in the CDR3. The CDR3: CASSCRRRGDEQFF. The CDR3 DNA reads TGTGCCAGCAGTTGTCGCCGCAGGGGGGATGAGCAGTTCTTC.

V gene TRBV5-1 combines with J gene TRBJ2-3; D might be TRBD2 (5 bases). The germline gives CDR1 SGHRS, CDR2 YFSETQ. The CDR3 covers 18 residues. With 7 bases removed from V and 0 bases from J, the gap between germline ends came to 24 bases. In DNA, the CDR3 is TGCGCCAGCCCCGGCCAGGATGAGGAGCGGACCAGCACAGATACGCAGTATTTT. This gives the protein CASPGQDEERTSTDTQYF. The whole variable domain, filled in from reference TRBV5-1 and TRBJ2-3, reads KAGVTQTPRYLIKTRGQQVTLSCSPISGHRSVSWYQQTPGQGLQFLFEYFSETQRNKGNFPGRFSGRQFSNSRSEMNVSTLELGDSALYLCASPGQDEERTSTDTQYFGPGTRLTVL.

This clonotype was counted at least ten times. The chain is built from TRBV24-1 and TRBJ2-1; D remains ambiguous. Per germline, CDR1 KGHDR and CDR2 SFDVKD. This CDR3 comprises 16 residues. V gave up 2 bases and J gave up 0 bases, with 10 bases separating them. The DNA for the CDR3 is TGTGCCACCAGTGATTCCGTCCCTAGCTCCTACAATGAGCAGTTCTTC. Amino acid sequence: CATSDSVPSSYNEQFF.

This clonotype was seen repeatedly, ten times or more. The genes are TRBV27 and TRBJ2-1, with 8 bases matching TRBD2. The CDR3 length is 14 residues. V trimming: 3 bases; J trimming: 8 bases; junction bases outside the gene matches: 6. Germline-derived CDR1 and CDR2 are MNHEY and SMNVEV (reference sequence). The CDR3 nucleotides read TGTGCCAGCAGTTTTAGACTAGCGTCGTATGAGCAGTTCTTC. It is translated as CASSFRLASYEQFF.

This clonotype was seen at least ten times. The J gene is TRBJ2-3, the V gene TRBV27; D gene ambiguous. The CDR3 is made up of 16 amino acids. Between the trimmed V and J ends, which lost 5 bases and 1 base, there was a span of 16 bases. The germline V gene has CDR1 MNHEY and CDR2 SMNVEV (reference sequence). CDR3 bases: TGTGCCAGCAGTAGGCAGAACATTGTTCGCACAGATACGCAGTATTTT. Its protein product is CASSRQNIVRTDTQYF.

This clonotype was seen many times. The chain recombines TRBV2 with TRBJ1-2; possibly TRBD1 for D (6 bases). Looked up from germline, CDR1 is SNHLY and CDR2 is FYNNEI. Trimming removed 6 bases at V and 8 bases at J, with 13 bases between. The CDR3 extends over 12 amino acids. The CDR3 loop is CASRQGGGGYTF. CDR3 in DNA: TGTGCCAGCAGACAAGGGGGGGGAGGCTACACCTTC.

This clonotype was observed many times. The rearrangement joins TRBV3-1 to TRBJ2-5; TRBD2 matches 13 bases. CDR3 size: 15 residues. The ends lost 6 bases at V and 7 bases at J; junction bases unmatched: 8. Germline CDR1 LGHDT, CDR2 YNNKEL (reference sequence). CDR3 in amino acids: CASRHGTSGVGTQYF. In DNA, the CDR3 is TGTGCCAGCAGGCACGGGACTAGCGGGGTCGGGACCCAGTACTTC.

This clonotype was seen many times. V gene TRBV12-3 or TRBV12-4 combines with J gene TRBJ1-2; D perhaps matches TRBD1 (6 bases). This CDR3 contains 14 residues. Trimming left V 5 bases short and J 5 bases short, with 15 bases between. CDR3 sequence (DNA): TGTGCCAGCAGTCGACTGGGGGCGGGGTATGGCTACACCTTC. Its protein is CASSRLGAGYGYTF.

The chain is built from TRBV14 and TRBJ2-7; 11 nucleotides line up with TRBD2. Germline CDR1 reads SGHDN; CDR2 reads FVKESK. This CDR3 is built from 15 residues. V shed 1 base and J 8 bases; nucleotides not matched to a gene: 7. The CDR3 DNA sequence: TGTGCCAGCAGCCAAGGGGGACTAGCGGAAAGAAAGCAGTACTTC. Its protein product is CASSQGGLAERKQYF.

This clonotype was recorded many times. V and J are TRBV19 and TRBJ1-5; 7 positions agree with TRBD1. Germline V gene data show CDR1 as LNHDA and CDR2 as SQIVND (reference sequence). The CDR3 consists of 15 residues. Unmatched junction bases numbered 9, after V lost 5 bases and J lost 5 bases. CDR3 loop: CASSARQGTDQPQHF. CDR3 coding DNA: TGTGCCAGTAGTGCTCGACAGGGAACGGATCAGCCCCAGCATTTT.

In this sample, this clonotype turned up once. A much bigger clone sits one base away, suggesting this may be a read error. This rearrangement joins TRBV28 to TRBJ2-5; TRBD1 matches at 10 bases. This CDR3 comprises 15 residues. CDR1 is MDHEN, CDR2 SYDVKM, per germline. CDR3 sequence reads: CASSSPRDRGLRDHF. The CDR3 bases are TGTGCCAGCAGTTCACCCCGGGACAGGGGCCTCCGCGACCACTTC. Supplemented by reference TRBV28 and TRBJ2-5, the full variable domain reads DVKVTQSSRYLVKRTGEKVFLECVQDMDHENMFWYRQDPGLGLRLIYFSYDVKMKEKGDIPEGYSVSREKKERFSLILESASTNQTSMYLCASSSPRDRGLRDHFGPGTRLLVL.

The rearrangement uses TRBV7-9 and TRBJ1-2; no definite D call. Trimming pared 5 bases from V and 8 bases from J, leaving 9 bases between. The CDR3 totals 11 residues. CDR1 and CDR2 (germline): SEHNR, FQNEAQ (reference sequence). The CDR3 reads CASSKDRGYTF. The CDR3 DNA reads TGTGCCAGCAGCAAGGACCGGGGCTACACCTTC.

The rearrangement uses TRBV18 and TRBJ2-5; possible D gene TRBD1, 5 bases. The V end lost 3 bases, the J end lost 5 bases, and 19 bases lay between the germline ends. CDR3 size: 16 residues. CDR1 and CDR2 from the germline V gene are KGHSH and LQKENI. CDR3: CASSPTFWGPPETQYF. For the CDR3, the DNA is TGTGCCAGCTCACCCACTTTCTGGGGCCCCCCGGAGACCCAGTACTTC.

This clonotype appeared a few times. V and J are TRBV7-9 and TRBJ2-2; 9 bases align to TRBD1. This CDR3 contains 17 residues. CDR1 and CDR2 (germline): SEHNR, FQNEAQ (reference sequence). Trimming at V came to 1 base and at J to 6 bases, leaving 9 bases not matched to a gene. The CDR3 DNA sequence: TGTGCCAGCAGCTTAGAGTCCTCGGACAGGGGACCCGGGGAGCTGTTTTTT. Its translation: CASSLESSDRGPGELFF. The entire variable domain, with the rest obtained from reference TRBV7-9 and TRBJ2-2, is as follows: DTGVSQNPRHKITKRGQNVTFRCDPISEHNRLYWYRQTLGQGPEFLTYFQNEAQLEKSRLLSDRFSAERPKGSFSTLEIQRTEQGDSAMYLCASSLESSDRGPGELFFGEGSRLTVL.

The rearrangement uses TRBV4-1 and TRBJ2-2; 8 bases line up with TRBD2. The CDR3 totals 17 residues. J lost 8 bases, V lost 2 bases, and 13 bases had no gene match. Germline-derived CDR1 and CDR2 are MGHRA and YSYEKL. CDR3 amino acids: CASSQSPGRGRRGELFF. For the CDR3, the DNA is TGCGCCAGCAGCCAATCACCGGGACGCGGGAGGAGGGGGGAGCTGTTTTTT.

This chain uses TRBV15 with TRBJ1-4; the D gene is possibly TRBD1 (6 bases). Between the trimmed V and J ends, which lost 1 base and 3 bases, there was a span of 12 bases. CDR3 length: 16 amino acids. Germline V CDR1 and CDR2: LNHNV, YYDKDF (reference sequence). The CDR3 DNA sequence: TGTGCCACCAGCAGAGGGAACAGGGTTCCTAATGAAAAACTGTTTTTT. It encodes CATSRGNRVPNEKLFF.

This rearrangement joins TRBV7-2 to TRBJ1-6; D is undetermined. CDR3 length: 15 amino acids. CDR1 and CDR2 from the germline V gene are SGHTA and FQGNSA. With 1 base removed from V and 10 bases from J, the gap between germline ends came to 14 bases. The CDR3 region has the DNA TGTGCCAGCAGCTTAGGGCCCAGTAAAGGGTCACCCCTCCACTTT. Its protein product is CASSLGPSKGSPLHF.

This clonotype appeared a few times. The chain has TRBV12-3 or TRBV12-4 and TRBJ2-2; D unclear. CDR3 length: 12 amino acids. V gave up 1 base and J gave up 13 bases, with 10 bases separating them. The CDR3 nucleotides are TGTGCCAGCAGTTTAGTCACTCCCGGGCTGTTTTTT. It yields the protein CASSLVTPGLFF.

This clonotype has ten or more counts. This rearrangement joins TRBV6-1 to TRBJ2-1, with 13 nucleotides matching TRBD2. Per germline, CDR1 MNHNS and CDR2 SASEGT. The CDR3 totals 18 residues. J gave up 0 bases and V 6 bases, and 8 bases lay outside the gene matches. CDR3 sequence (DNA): TGTGCCAGCAGCCCCATGGGACTAGCGGGGAGCTCCTACAATGAGCAGTTCTTC. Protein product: CASSPMGLAGSSYNEQFF.